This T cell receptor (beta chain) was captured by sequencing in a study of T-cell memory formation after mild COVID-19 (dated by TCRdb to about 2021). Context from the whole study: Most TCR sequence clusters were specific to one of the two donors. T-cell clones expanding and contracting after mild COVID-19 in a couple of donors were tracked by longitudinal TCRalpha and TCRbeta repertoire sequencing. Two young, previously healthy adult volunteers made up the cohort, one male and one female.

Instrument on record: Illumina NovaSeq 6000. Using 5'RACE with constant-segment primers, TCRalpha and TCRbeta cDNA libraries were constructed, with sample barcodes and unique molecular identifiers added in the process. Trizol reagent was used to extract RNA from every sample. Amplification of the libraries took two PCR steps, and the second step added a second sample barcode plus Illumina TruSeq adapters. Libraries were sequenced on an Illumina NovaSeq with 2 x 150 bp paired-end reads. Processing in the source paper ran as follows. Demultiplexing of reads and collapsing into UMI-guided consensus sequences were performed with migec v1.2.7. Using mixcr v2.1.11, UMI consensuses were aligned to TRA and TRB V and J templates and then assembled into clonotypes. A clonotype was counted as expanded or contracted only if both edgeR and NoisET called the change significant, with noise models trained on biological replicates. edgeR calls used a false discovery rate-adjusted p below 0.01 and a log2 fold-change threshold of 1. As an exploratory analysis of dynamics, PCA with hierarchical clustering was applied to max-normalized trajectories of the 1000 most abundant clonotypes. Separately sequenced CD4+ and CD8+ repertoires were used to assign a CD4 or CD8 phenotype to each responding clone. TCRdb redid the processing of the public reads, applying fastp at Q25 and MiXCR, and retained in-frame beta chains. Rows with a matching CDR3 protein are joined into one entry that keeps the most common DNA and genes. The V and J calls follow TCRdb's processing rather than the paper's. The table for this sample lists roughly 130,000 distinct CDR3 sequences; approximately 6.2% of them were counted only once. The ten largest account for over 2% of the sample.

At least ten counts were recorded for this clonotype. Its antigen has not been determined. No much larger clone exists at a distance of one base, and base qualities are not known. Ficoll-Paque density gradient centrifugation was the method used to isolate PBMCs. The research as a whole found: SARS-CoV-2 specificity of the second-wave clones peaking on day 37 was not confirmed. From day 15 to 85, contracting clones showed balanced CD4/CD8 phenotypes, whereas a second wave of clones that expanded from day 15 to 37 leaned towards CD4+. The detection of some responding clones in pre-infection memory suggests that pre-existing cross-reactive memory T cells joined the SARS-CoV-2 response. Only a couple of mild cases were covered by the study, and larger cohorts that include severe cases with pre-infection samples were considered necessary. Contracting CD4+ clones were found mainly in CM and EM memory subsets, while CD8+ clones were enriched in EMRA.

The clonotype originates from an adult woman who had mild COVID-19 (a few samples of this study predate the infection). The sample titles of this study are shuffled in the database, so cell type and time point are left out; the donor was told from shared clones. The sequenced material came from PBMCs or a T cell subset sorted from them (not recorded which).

The DNA sequence reads TGCGCCAGCAGCCATATCCCTTACAATGAGCAGTTCTTC. Translated, it gives CASSHIPYNEQFF. The chain uses TRBV4-3 and TRBJ2-1; the D gene is unclear. Looking up the germline V gene yields CDR1 LGHNA and CDR2 YSLEER. The CDR3 sequence holds 13 residues, the cysteine and phenylalanine included. The entry retains the CDR3 DNA only, 39 bases that are in frame from base 1. V is shortened by 3 bases, J by 4 bases, and the region joining them spans 7 bases.